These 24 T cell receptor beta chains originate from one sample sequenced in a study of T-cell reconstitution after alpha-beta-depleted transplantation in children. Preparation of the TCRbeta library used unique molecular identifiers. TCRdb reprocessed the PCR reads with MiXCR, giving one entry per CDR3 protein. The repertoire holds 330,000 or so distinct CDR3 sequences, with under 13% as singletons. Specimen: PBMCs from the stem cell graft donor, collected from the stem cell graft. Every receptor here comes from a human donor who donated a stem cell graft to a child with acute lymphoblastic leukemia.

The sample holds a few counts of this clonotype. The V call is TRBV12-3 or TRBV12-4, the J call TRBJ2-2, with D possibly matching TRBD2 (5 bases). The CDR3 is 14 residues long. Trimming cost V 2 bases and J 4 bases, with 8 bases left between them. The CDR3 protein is CASSLSGSTGELFF. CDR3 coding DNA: TGTGCCAGCAGTTTATCGGGATCCACCGGGGAGCTGTTTTTT.

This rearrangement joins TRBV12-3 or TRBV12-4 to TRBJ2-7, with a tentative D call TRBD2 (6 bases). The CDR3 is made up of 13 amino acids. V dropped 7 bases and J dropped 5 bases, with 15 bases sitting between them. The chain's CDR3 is CASIHRDWNEQYF. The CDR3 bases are TGTGCCAGCATTCACCGGGACTGGAACGAGCAGTACTTC.

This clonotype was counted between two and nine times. The CDR3 DNA sequence: TGTGCCAGCAGCTTATTCGCCCGGGACCCAACCCTCGGGACCCAGTACTTC. This translates into CASSLFARDPTLGTQYF. The rearrangement links TRBV11-2 to TRBJ2-5; D possibly uses TRBD1 or TRBD2 (5 bases each). Between the trimmed V and J ends, which lost 2 bases and 7 bases, there was a span of 23 bases. CDR3 length: 17 amino acids. The V gene's germline CDR1 is SGHAT and CDR2 FQNNGV.

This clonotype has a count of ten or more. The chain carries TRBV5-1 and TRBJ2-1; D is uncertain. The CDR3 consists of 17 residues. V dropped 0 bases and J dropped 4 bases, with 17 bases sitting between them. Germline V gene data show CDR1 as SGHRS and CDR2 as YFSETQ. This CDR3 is CASSLGPLAVQYNEQFF. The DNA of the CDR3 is TGCGCCAGCAGCTTGGGGCCGTTGGCAGTCCAGTACAATGAGCAGTTCTTC.

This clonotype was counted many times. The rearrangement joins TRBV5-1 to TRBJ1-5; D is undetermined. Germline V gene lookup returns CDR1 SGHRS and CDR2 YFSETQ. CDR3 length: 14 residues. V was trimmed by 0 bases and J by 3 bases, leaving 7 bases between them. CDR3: CASSLGGNNQPQHF. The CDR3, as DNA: TGCGCCAGCAGCTTGGGGGGAAACAATCAGCCCCAGCATTTT.

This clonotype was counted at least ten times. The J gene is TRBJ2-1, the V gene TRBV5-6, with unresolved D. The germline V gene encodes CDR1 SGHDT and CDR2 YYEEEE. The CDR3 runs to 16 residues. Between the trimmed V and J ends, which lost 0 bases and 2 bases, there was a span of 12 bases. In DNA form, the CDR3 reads TGTGCCAGCAGCTTGGGCCTGGAGCCCGCCTACAATGAGCAGTTCTTC. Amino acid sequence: CASSLGLEPAYNEQFF. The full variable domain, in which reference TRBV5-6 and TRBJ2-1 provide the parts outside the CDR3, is DAGVTQSPTHLIKTRGQQVTLRCSPKSGHDTVSWYQQALGQGPQFIFQYYEEEERQRGNFPDRFSGHQFPNYSSELNVNALLLGDSALYLCASSLGLEPAYNEQFFGPGTRLTVL.

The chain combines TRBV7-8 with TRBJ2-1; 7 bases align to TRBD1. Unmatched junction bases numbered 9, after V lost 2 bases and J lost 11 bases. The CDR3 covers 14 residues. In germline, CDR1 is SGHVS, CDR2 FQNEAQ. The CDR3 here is CASSLSRTGRKQFF. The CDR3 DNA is TGTGCCAGCAGCTTATCTAGGACAGGCCGTAAGCAGTTCTTC. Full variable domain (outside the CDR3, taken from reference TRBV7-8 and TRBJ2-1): GAGVSQSPRYKVAKRGQDVALRCDPISGHVSLFWYQQALGQGPEFLTYFQNEAQLDKSGLPSDRFFAERPEGSVSTLKIQRTQQEDSAVYLCASSLSRTGRKQFFGPGTRLTVL.

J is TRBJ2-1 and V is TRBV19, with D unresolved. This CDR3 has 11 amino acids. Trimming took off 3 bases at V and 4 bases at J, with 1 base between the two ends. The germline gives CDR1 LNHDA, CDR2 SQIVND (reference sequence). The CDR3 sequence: CASSMYNEQFF. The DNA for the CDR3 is TGTGCCAGTAGTATGTACAATGAGCAGTTCTTC.

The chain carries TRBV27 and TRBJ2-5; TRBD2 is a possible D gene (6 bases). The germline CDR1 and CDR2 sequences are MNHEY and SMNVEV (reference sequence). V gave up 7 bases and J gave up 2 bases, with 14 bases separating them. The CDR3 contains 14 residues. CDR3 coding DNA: TGTGCCAGCATCCTCGTCGGGACTCAAGAGACCCAGTACTTC. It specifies CASILVGTQETQYF.

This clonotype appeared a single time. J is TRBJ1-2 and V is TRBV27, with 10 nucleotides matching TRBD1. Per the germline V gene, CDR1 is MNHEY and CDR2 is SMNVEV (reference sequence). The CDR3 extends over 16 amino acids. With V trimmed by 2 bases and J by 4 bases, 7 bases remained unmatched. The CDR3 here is CASSLVGTGEVYGYTF. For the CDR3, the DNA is TGTGCCAGCAGTTTAGTAGGGACAGGGGAAGTCTATGGCTACACCTTC.

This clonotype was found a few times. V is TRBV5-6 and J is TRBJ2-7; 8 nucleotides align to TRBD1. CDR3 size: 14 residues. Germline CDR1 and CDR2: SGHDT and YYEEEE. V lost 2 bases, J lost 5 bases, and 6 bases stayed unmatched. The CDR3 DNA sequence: TGTGCCAGCAGCTTAGGACAGGGTCGCAACGAGCAGTACTTC. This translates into CASSLGQGRNEQYF. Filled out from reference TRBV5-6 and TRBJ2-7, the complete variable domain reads DAGVTQSPTHLIKTRGQQVTLRCSPKSGHDTVSWYQQALGQGPQFIFQYYEEEERQRGNFPDRFSGHQFPNYSSELNVNALLLGDSALYLCASSLGQGRNEQYFGPGTRLTVT.

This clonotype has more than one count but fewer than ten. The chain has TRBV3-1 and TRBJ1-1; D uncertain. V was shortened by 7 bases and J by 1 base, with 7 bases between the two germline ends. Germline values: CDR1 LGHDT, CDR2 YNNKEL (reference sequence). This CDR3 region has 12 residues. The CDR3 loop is CASTGRNTEAFF. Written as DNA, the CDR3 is TGTGCCAGCACCGGGAGGAACACTGAAGCTTTCTTT.

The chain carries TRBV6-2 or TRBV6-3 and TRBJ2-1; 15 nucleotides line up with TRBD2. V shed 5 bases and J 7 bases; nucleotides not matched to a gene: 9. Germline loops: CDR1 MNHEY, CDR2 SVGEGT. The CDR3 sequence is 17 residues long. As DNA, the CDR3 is TGTGCCAGCAGTCATGGACTAGCGGGAGGGCGAGGGAATGAGCAGTTCTTC. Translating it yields CASSHGLAGGRGNEQFF.

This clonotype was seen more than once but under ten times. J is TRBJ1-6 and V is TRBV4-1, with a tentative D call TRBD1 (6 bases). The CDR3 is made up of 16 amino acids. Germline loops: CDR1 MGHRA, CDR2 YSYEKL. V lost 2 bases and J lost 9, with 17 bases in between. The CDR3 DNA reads TGCGCCAGCAGCCAATCCGTCCAGGGGACCGGTTCACCCCTCCACTTT. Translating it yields CASSQSVQGTGSPLHF.

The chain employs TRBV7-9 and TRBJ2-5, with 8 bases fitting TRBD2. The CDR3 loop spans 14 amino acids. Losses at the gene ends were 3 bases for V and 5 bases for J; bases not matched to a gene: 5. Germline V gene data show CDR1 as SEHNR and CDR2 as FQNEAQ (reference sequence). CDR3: CASSFSGNRETQYF. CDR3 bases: TGTGCCAGCAGCTTTAGCGGGAACAGGGAGACCCAGTACTTC.

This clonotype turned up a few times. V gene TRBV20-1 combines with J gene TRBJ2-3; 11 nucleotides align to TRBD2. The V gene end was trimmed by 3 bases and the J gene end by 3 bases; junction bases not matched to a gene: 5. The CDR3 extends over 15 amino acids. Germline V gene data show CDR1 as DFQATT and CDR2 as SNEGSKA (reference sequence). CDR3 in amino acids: CSARGLAEGTDTQYF. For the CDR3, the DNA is TGCAGTGCTAGGGGACTAGCGGAGGGGACAGATACGCAGTATTTT.

The CDR3 sequence: CASSTRSLAGRGGGQYF. CDR3 nucleotides: TGTGCCAGCAGCACCCGGTCCCTAGCGGGTCGCGGTGGGGGCCAGTACTTC. This rearrangement joins TRBV7-8 to TRBJ2-5; 8 positions agree with TRBD2. CDR1 and CDR2 from the germline V gene are SGHVS and FQNEAQ. The V gene end was trimmed by 5 bases and the J gene end by 10 bases; junction bases not matched to a gene: 21. This CDR3 is 17 amino acids long.

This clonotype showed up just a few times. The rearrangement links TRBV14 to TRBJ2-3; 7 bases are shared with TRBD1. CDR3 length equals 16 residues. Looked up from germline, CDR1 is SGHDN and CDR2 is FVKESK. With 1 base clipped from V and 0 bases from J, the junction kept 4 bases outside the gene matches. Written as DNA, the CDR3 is TGTGCCAGCAGCCAAGGGACAGGTTCCAGCACAGATACGCAGTATTTT. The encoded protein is CASSQGTGSSTDTQYF.

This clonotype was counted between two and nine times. In nucleotides, the CDR3 is TGTGCCAGCTCACCAAGGCCAGTACCTGGAAACACCATATATTTT. It codes for CASSPRPVPGNTIYF. This chain uses TRBV18 with TRBJ1-3; no definite D call. The CDR3 sequence is 15 residues long. V lost 2 bases and J 2 bases, leaving 10 bases between the germline ends. The V gene's germline CDR1 is KGHSH and CDR2 LQKENI.

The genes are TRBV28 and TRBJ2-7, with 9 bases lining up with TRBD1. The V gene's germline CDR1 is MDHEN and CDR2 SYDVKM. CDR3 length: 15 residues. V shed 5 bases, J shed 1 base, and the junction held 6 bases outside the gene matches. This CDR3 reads CASSEGQGFSYEQYF. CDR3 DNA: TGTGCCAGCAGTGAGGGACAGGGATTTTCCTACGAGCAGTACTTC.

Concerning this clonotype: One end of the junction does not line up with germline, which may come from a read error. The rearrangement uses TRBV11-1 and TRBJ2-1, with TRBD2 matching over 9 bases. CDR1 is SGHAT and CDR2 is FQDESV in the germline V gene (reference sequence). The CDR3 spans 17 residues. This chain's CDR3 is CASSLEGREGLYNGQFF. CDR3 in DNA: TGTGCCAGCAGCTTAGAGGGGCGGGAGGGCCTCTACAATGGGCAGTTCTTC.

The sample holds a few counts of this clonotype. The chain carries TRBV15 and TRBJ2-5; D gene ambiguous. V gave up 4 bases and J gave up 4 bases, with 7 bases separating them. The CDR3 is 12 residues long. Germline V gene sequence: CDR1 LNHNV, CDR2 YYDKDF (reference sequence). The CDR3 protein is CATSTYPETQYF. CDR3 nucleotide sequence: TGTGCCACCAGCACCTACCCAGAGACCCAGTACTTC.

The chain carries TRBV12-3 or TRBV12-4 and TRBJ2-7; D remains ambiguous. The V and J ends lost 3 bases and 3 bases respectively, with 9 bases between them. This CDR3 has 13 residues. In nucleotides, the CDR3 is TGTGCCAGCAGTTTCCGCAAGCTCTACGAGCAGTACTTC. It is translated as CASSFRKLYEQYF.

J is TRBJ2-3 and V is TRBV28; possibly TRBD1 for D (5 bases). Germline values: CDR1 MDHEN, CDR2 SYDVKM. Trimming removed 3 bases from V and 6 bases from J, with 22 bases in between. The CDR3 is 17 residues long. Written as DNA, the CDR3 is TGTGCCAGCAGTTTCGGAGTTGGCAGGGTGCGAATGGATACGCAGTATTTT. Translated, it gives CASSFGVGRVRMDTQYF.